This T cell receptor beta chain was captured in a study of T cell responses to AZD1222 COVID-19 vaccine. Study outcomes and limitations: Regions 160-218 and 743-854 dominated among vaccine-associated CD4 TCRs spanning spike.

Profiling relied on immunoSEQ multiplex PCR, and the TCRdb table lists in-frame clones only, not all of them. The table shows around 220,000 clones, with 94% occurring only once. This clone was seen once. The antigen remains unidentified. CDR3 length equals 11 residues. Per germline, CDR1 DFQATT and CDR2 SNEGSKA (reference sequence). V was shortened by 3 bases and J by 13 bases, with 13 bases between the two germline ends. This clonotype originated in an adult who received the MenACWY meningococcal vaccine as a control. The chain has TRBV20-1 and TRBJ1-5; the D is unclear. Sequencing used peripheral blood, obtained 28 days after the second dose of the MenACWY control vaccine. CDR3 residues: CSASLGGPQHF. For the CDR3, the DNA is TGCAGTGCTAGCCTAGGCGGTCCACAGCATTTT.